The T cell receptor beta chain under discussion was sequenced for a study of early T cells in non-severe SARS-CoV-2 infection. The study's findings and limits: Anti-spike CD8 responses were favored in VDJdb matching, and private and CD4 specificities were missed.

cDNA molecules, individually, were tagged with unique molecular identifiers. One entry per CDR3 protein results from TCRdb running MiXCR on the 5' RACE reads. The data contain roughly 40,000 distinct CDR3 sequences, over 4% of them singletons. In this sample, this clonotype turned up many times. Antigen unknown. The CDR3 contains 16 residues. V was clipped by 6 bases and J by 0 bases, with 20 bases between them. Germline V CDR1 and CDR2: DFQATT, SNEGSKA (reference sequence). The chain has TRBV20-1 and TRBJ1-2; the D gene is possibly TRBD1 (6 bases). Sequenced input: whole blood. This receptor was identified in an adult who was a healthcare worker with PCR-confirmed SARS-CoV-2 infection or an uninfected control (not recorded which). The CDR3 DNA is TGCAGTGCCGAGAGACCGGGACATAATCCTAACTATGGCTACACCTTC. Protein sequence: CSAERPGHNPNYGYTF.